The 25 T cell receptor beta chains presented below share a single source sample, sequenced in a study of control samples from healthy donors and cancer patients (dated by TCRdb to 2020 to 2021). Libraries were built with the immunoSEQ multiplex PCR assay. TCRdb provides this immuneACCESS table in a form limited to in-frame rearrangements. Some clones are lacking; in checked studies, under half of them reflect an unresolved V gene, and why the rest are absent is not known. The sample table shows 85,000 to 90,000 clones, and approximately 91% are seen once. The ten largest clones capture 8.5% to 10% of the sample. Sample: PBMCs. The receptors stem from a woman aged 50 to 60 with colorectal cancer.

The rearrangement uses TRBV11-3 and TRBJ2-5, with a possible D match to TRBD1 (5 bases). In germline, CDR1 is SGHNT, CDR2 YENEEA. Trimming cost V 5 bases and J 4 bases, with 17 bases left between them. The length of the CDR3 is 15 residues. The DNA of the CDR3 is TGTGCCAGCAGCCACGGCCAGGGTGTATCAGAGACCCAGTACTTC. This gives the protein CASSHGQGVSETQYF.

The V gene is TRBV9, the J gene TRBJ1-4; 8 bases fit TRBD1. The J segment lost 7 bases and the V segment lost 3 bases, leaving 8 bases of the junction unmatched. This CDR3 has 15 amino acids. Germline assignment: CDR1 SGDLS and CDR2 YYNGEE. The CDR3 sequence: CASSEGQGLGEKLFF. The CDR3 DNA sequence: TGTGCCAGCAGCGAAGGACAGGGACTCGGTGAAAAACTGTTTTTT.

With respect to this clone: Other DNA sequences in this specimen translate into the identical CDR3. The chain couples TRBV6-4 to TRBJ2-4; D is perhaps TRBD1 (6 bases). The V end lost 0 bases, the J end lost 7 bases, and 7 bases lay between the germline ends. Germline V gene data show CDR1 as MRHNA and CDR2 as SNTAGT. CDR3 length equals 13 residues. CDR3 loop: CASSDSQGNIQYF. As DNA, the CDR3 is TGTGCCAGCAGTGACTCGCAGGGGAACATTCAGTACTTC.

This clone is a singleton in its sample. The rearrangement joins TRBV10-3 to TRBJ1-3; 11 nucleotides agree with TRBD1. In germline, CDR1 is ENHRY, CDR2 SYGVKD. This CDR3 region has 15 residues. After removal of 7 bases from V and 0 bases from J, the junction contained 2 bases not matched to a gene. CDR3 amino acids: CAITGTGGSGNTIYF. DNA of the CDR3: TGTGCCATCACTGGGACAGGGGGCTCTGGAAACACCATATATTTT.

The V gene is TRBV15, the J gene TRBJ2-5; D call uncertain. This CDR3 region has 13 residues. CDR1 LNHNV and CDR2 YYDKDF come from the germline V gene (reference sequence). V lost 4 bases, J lost 5 bases, and 11 bases lay in between. The CDR3 region is CATSNTYGETQYF. CDR3 in DNA: TGTGCCACCAGCAATACGTATGGGGAGACCCAGTACTTC. Full variable domain (outside the CDR3, taken from reference TRBV15 and TRBJ2-5): DAMVIQNPRYQVTQFGKPVTLSCSQTLNHNVMYWYQQKSSQAPKLLFHYYDKDFNNEADTPDNFQSRRPNTSFCFLDIRSPGLGDTAMYLCATSNTYGETQYFGPGTRLLVL.

The chain combines TRBV27 with TRBJ2-3, with 8 bases identical to TRBD1. CDR3 length: 16 residues. V lost 6 bases to trimming and J lost 1 base; unmatched junction nucleotides: 9. Germline V gives CDR1 MNHEY, CDR2 SMNVEV (reference sequence). CDR3 loop: CASSPGQGGGTDTQYF. The CDR3 DNA reads TGTGCCAGCAGCCCAGGACAGGGTGGCGGCACAGATACGCAGTATTTT.

This sequence joins TRBV7-2 and TRBJ1-2, with D possibly TRBD1 on 6 matching bases. The germline V gene has CDR1 SGHTA and CDR2 FQGNSA. The CDR3 is made up of 14 amino acids. V was clipped by 2 bases and J by 6 bases, with 13 bases between them. CDR3 DNA sequence: TGTGCCAGCAGCTTATATGAGGGGGGTAATGGCTACACCTTC. It yields the protein CASSLYEGGNGYTF.

This clone was recorded only once. The rearrangement joins TRBV6-2 or TRBV6-3 to TRBJ1-2; D unresolved. The CDR3 sequence is 13 residues long. Trimming removed 2 bases at V and 5 bases at J, with 9 bases between. CDR1 and CDR2 from the germline V gene are MNHEY and SVGEGT. The CDR3 DNA is TGTGCCAGCAGTTACCCGAATGGGTATGGCTACACCTTC. Its protein product is CASSYPNGYGYTF.

The chain is built from TRBV27 and TRBJ1-6; a weak D match, TRBD1 (5 bases). V lost 2 bases to trimming and J lost 7 bases, with 9 bases between them. The CDR3 runs to 14 residues. CDR1 and CDR2 (germline): MNHEY, SMNVEV (reference sequence). CDR3 amino acids: CASSLGQGNSPLHF. CDR3 nucleotide sequence: TGTGCCAGCAGTTTAGGGCAGGGCAATTCACCCCTCCACTTT.

The chain couples TRBV5-6 to TRBJ2-3; tentatively, D is TRBD1 or TRBD2 (5 bases each). Trimming left V 4 bases short and J 11 bases short, with 17 bases between. Per the germline V gene, CDR1 is SGHDT and CDR2 is YYEEEE. This CDR3 region has 13 residues. The CDR3 DNA reads TGTGCCAGCAGCCCGGGTCTATCTGGGGGGCAGTATTTT. Protein: CASSPGLSGGQYF.

The rearrangement joins TRBV4-3 to TRBJ1-2, with D hard to call. Deletions cut 0 bases from V and 3 bases from J, with 11 bases between. CDR1 and CDR2 (germline): LGHNA, YSLEER. There are 15 residues in the CDR3. The CDR3 is CASSQDLGRDYGYTF. The CDR3 coding sequence is TGCGCCAGCAGCCAAGATCTCGGGAGGGACTATGGCTACACCTTC.

This clone showed up just a few times. The J gene is TRBJ1-1, the V gene TRBV19; 7 bases are shared with TRBD1. Germline V CDR1 and CDR2: LNHDA, SQIVND (reference sequence). The CDR3 spans 12 residues. Unmatched junction bases numbered 3, after V lost 6 bases and J lost 5 bases. The CDR3: CASRRQGTEAFF. DNA for the CDR3: TGTGCCAGTAGGAGACAGGGTACTGAAGCTTTCTTT.

The chain employs TRBV28 and TRBJ1-5, with D tentatively TRBD1 (5 bases). There are 14 residues in the CDR3. The V end lost 7 bases, the J end lost 6 bases, and 16 bases lay between the germline ends. Looked up from germline, CDR1 is MDHEN and CDR2 is SYDVKM. The CDR3 DNA sequence: TGTGCCAGCAAGTGGGGGGGGGAAACTCAGCCCCAGCATTTT. It yields the protein CASKWGGETQPQHF.

This clone came up a few times. In the same sample, other DNA sequences code for this CDR3. The V gene is TRBV5-6, the J gene TRBJ2-5, with D perhaps matching TRBD2 (5 bases). This CDR3 has 13 residues. The V end was cut by 1 base, the J end by 4 bases, with 8 bases between. The germline V gene has CDR1 SGHDT and CDR2 YYEEEE. The CDR3 protein is CASSLRSGETQYF. In DNA form, the CDR3 reads TGTGCCAGCAGCTTGAGGAGCGGAGAGACCCAGTACTTC.

The CDR3 loop reads CASSLDGTSNQPQHF. The DNA for the CDR3 is TGCGCCAGCAGCTTGGACGGTACTAGCAATCAGCCCCAGCATTTT. V and J are TRBV5-1 and TRBJ1-5; D is ambiguous. The CDR3 is 15 residues long. V was cut by 0 bases and J by 0 bases, with 7 bases left in between. Germline-derived CDR1 and CDR2 are SGHRS and YFSETQ.

In its sample, this clone was seen once. This chain joins TRBV19 and TRBJ2-5; D gene uncertain. Deletions cut 6 bases from V and 5 bases from J, with 13 bases between. The germline V gene has CDR1 LNHDA and CDR2 SQIVND (reference sequence). The CDR3 is 13 residues long. The CDR3 reads CASSRPPEETQYF. Written as DNA, the CDR3 is TGTGCCAGTAGCCGGCCCCCCGAGGAGACCCAGTACTTC.

This chain connects TRBV5-1 to TRBJ2-2; D might be TRBD2 (6 bases). Germline V gives CDR1 SGHRS, CDR2 YFSETQ. Trimming took 0 bases from V and 1 from J, leaving 10 bases between them. The CDR3 extends over 16 amino acids. CDR3 loop: CASSLAGGRNTGELFF. The CDR3 DNA reads as TGCGCCAGCAGCTTGGCCGGGGGTCGGAACACCGGGGAGCTGTTTTTT.

The gene calls are TRBV5-1 and TRBJ1-1; D may be TRBD1 (5 bases). This CDR3 region has 14 residues. Germline V gives CDR1 SGHRS, CDR2 YFSETQ. V dropped 2 bases and J dropped 7 bases, with 15 bases sitting between them. CDR3 in DNA: TGCGCCAGCAGCTTACAGGAGTCTGACAATGAAGCTTTCTTT. Its protein product is CASSLQESDNEAFF.

This clone was seen just once. The chain joins TRBV6-4 to TRBJ1-1; TRBD1 agrees at 7 bases. CDR1 is MRHNA and CDR2 is SNTAGT in the germline V gene. This CDR3 is 13 amino acids long. V shed 4 bases, J shed 5 bases, and the junction held 4 bases outside the gene matches. The CDR3 region is CASSVAGGTEAFF. The CDR3 DNA reads TGTGCCAGCAGTGTTGCAGGGGGAACTGAAGCTTTCTTT.

The rearrangement links TRBV2 to TRBJ1-5, with D possibly matching TRBD1 (5 bases). Germline CDR1 reads SNHLY; CDR2 reads FYNNEI. The CDR3 runs to 13 residues. V was cut by 7 bases and J by 8 bases, with 15 bases left in between. In DNA form, the CDR3 reads TGTGCCAGCAAGCCCGGGGGTGTGGAGCCCCAGCATTTT. It codes for CASKPGGVEPQHF.

The rearrangement links TRBV2 to TRBJ2-3, with 9 nucleotides matching TRBD1. J was trimmed by 3 bases and V by 6 bases; bases with no gene match: 1. Germline-derived CDR1 and CDR2 are SNHLY and FYNNEI. This CDR3 contains 13 residues. In nucleotides, the CDR3 is TGTGCCAGCAGGGACAGGGGAACAGATACGCAGTATTTT. Its translation: CASRDRGTDTQYF.

This rearrangement joins TRBV19 to TRBJ1-5, with D possibly matching TRBD1 (6 bases). Between the trimmed V and J ends, which lost 5 bases and 3 bases, there was a span of 14 bases. The CDR3 is 15 amino acids. Germline lookup yields CDR1 LNHDA and CDR2 SQIVND (reference sequence). Written as DNA, the CDR3 is TGTGCCAGTAGTCGGGGGCAGAAACCCAATCAGCCCCAGCATTTT. Protein: CASSRGQKPNQPQHF.

With respect to this clone: Compared with germline, one end of the junction differs, possibly owing to a read error. The chain carries TRBV7-8 and TRBJ1-5; 9 nucleotides align to TRBD1. The CDR3 is 15 amino acids. The germline V gene encodes CDR1 SGHVS and CDR2 FQNEAQ. The CDR3 here is CASRLGTGRLQPQHF. DNA of the CDR3: TGTGCCAGCAGGTTAGGGACAGGGAGGTTACAGCCCCAGCATTTT. The full variable domain, its missing parts supplied by reference TRBV7-8 and TRBJ1-5, is GAGVSQSPRYKVAKRGQDVALRCDPISGHVSLFWYQQALGQGPEFLTYFQNEAQLDKSGLPSDRFFAERPEGSVSTLKIQRTQQEDSAVYLCASRLGTGRLQPQHFGDGTRLSIL.

This sequence joins TRBV2 and TRBJ2-1, with 7 positions matching TRBD1. Germline CDR1 is SNHLY and CDR2 is FYNNEI. CDR3 length equals 16 residues. The V segment lost 5 bases and the J segment 1 base; nucleotides outside the gene matches: 8. This CDR3 is CASSTRQGKSYNEQFF. The CDR3 DNA sequence: TGTGCCAGCAGTACCAGACAGGGTAAATCCTACAATGAGCAGTTCTTC.

The V gene is TRBV7-6, the J gene TRBJ2-7; possible D gene TRBD1, 6 bases. Trimming cost V 0 bases and J 2 bases, with 8 bases left between them. The germline V gene has CDR1 SGHVS and CDR2 FNYEAQ. The CDR3 loop spans 14 amino acids. Here the CDR3 DNA reads TGTGCCAGCAGCTTAGCGCAGGGGCCCTACGAGCAGTACGTC. Amino acid sequence: CASSLAQGPYEQYV.